This section outlines one T cell receptor beta chain sequence together with its context. Sequenced by immunoSEQ multiplex PCR; TCRdb stores in-frame clones only, minus some. The sample lists under 200,000 clones, 85% to 90% occurring once. V lost 6 bases, J lost 2 bases, and 17 bases lay in between. This CDR3 is built from 15 residues. The germline V gene encodes CDR1 SGHNT and CDR2 YENEEA. The sample originates from a study of control samples from healthy donors and cancer patients. The sequence came from a woman between 25 and 40 years old in good health. The sample taken for sequencing was blood. The chain is built from TRBV11-3 and TRBJ2-7; a possible D gene is TRBD2 (6 bases). As DNA, the CDR3 is TGTGCCAGCAGTTGGGACCCGGGACTCACCTACGAGCAGTACGTC. Translation: CASSWDPGLTYEQYV.